The 28 T cell receptor beta chains below come from one sample, sequenced in a study of cytomegalovirus exposure and HLA in healthy donors. Vbeta (60) and Jbeta (13) primers were used in the PCR. TCRdb keeps only in-frame clones here, not all; method: immunoSEQ multiplex PCR. The sample records over 110,000 clones, roughly 74% being singletons. The source material was PBMCs. The receptors come from a middle-aged woman in good health and CMV-seropositive.

This sequence joins TRBV5-5 and TRBJ1-1; tentative D call: TRBD1 (6 bases). The V gene's germline CDR1 is SGHKS and CDR2 YYEKEE (reference sequence). CDR3 size: 15 residues. V was pared by 3 bases and J by 1 base, with 13 bases between. DNA of the CDR3: TGTGCCAGCAGCTCGCGGGGGCGAGGGAACACTGAAGCTTTCTTT. Translated, it gives CASSSRGRGNTEAFF.

This chain links TRBV2 with TRBJ1-3; 10 bases line up with TRBD1. The CDR3 runs 16 residues. The germline CDR1 and CDR2 sequences are SNHLY and FYNNEI. Trimming cost V 7 bases and J 2 bases; bases outside gene matches: 8. The CDR3 loop is CASKDRTGGPGNTIYF. The CDR3 DNA reads as TGTGCCAGCAAGGACCGGACAGGGGGACCTGGAAACACCATATATTTT.

V is TRBV19 and J is TRBJ2-7; 8 nucleotides match TRBD2. CDR1 and CDR2 (germline): LNHDA, SQIVND (reference sequence). The CDR3 sequence is 15 residues long. The V and J ends lost 0 bases and 2 bases, in that order; junction bases with no gene match: 3. Written as DNA, the CDR3 is TGTGCCAGTAGTATAGAACTAGCGGTCCCCTACGAGCAGTACTTC. It translates to CASSIELAVPYEQYF.

The V gene is TRBV5-1, the J gene TRBJ2-5; the D gene is possibly TRBD2 (5 bases). Between the trimmed V and J ends, which lost 0 bases and 7 bases, there was a span of 13 bases. Looked up from germline, CDR1 is SGHRS and CDR2 is YFSETQ. The length of the CDR3 is 14 residues. CDR3 DNA sequence: TGCGCCAGCAGCTTGGAGCTAGCCGCGGGGACCCAGTACTTC. Translated, it gives CASSLELAAGTQYF.

Only a few counts were recorded for this clone. V gene TRBV7-9 combines with J gene TRBJ2-4, with D maybe TRBD1 (5 bases). Deletions cut 5 bases from V and 2 bases from J, with 13 bases between. Germline V lookup: CDR1 SEHNR, CDR2 FQNEAQ (reference sequence). This CDR3 is built from 15 residues. The CDR3 coding sequence is TGTGCCAGCAGCCCCGGCAGGGCTACCAAAAACATTCAGTACTTC. It is translated as CASSPGRATKNIQYF.

The gene calls are TRBV19 and TRBJ1-2; a weak D match, TRBD1 (5 bases). The CDR3 extends over 13 amino acids. The germline CDR1 and CDR2 sequences are LNHDA and SQIVND (reference sequence). V was trimmed by 3 bases and J by 3 bases, leaving 8 bases between them. Written as DNA, the CDR3 is TGTGCCAGTAGTATTAGGGGCGACTATGGCTACACCTTC. Translated: CASSIRGDYGYTF.

V is TRBV28 and J is TRBJ1-2; the D gene is possibly TRBD1 (6 bases). The CDR3 runs 15 residues. Germline V gene sequence: CDR1 MDHEN, CDR2 SYDVKM. The V gene lost 3 bases and the J gene lost 4 bases, with 15 bases spanning the gap. This CDR3 is CASSFPGRGGYGYTF. CDR3 bases: TGTGCCAGCAGTTTCCCCGGCAGGGGCGGCTATGGCTACACCTTC.

V and J are TRBV7-8 and TRBJ2-5; the D gene is possibly TRBD2 (5 bases). The V gene lost 2 bases and the J gene lost 1 base, with 5 bases spanning the gap. Germline CDR1 is SGHVS and CDR2 is FQNEAQ. The CDR3 extends over 13 amino acids. The CDR3 protein is CASSLSGQETQYF. DNA of the CDR3: TGTGCCAGCAGCTTAAGCGGCCAAGAGACCCAGTACTTC.

V gene TRBV21-1 combines with J gene TRBJ2-1; TRBD2, the table's D call, was not compared with the DNA. TRBV21-1 is a known pseudogene. The length of the CDR3 is 16 residues. CDR3 amino acids: CASSKVEGGPNNEQFF. CDR3 bases: TGTGCCAGCAGCAAAGTGGAGGGAGGGCCGAACAATGAGCAGTTCTTC.

The rearrangement uses TRBV18 and TRBJ2-5; D uncertain. The CDR3 is made up of 13 amino acids. V was trimmed by 3 bases and J by 11 bases, leaving 16 bases between them. CDR1 and CDR2 (germline): KGHSH, LQKENI. CDR3: CASSPFDLEEQYF. The CDR3 nucleotides read TGTGCCAGCTCACCTTTCGACTTGGAAGAGCAGTACTTC. Full variable domain (remainder filled in from reference TRBV18 and TRBJ2-5): NAGVMQNPRHLVRRRGQEARLRCSPMKGHSHVYWYRQLPEEGLKFMVYLQKENIIDESGMPKERFSAEFPKEGPSILRIQQVVRGDSAAYFCASSPFDLEEQYFGPGTRLLVL.

The chain is built from TRBV6-1 and TRBJ2-7; no firm D call. The CDR3 covers 11 residues. Per the germline V gene, CDR1 is MNHNS and CDR2 is SASEGT. V was shortened by 3 bases and J by 7 bases, with 7 bases between the two germline ends. The CDR3, as DNA: TGTGCCAGCAGTGACCCCAGGGAGCAGTACTTC. Amino acids: CASSDPREQYF.

This chain connects TRBV6-4 to TRBJ2-5, with D possibly matching TRBD2 (6 bases). Germline CDR1 and CDR2: MRHNA and SNTAGT. This CDR3 has 13 amino acids. The V end lost 6 bases, the J end lost 2 bases, and 10 bases lay between the germline ends. CDR3 nucleotides: TGTGCCAGCAGCCGGGAGCCTCAAGAGACCCAGTACTTC. It yields the protein CASSREPQETQYF.

V is TRBV27 and J is TRBJ2-7; no definite D call. From germline, CDR1 is MNHEY and CDR2 SMNVEV (reference sequence). Trimming left V 5 bases short and J 7 bases short, with 12 bases between. The CDR3 runs to 12 residues. The CDR3 here is CASSSPGEEQYF. CDR3 DNA: TGTGCCAGCAGTAGCCCTGGTGAGGAGCAGTACTTC.

The chain employs TRBV9 and TRBJ2-6; D uncertain. Germline lookup yields CDR1 SGDLS and CDR2 YYNGEE. Trimming shortened V by 0 bases and J by 4 bases, and 11 bases separated the two germline ends. The CDR3 contains 16 residues. CDR3 sequence: CASSVAMAGGANVLTF. CDR3 DNA: TGTGCCAGCAGCGTAGCTATGGCAGGCGGGGCCAACGTCCTGACTTTC.

The chain has TRBV28 and TRBJ2-7, with TRBD2 matching 9 bases. Germline values: CDR1 MDHEN, CDR2 SYDVKM. Trimming removed 5 bases from V and 5 bases from J; junction bases left unmatched: 10. There are 15 residues in the CDR3. The DNA for the CDR3 is TGTGCCAGCAGTCCAGTAGCGGGGGCTGGCGACGAGCAGTACTTC. Its protein product is CASSPVAGAGDEQYF. The variable domain in full, completed from reference TRBV28 and TRBJ2-7, reads DVKVTQSSRYLVKRTGEKVFLECVQDMDHENMFWYRQDPGLGLRLIYFSYDVKMKEKGDIPEGYSVSREKKERFSLILESASTNQTSMYLCASSPVAGAGDEQYFGPGTRLTVT.

V is TRBV20-1 and J is TRBJ2-1; unclear D gene. This CDR3 has 11 residues. Looked up from germline, CDR1 is DFQATT and CDR2 is SNEGSKA (reference sequence). V lost 3 bases and J 6 bases, leaving 6 bases between the germline ends. CDR3 nucleotides: TGCAGTGCTAGGCAGGTCAATGAGCAGTTCTTC. Amino acids: CSARQVNEQFF.

This clone was picked up a small number of times. The chain recombines TRBV4-1 with TRBJ2-5; D possibly corresponds to TRBD1 (6 bases). The germline V gene has CDR1 MGHRA and CDR2 YSYEKL. CDR3 length: 14 amino acids. Trimming left V 4 bases short and J 5 bases short, with 14 bases between. The CDR3 loop is CASSLQGTSETQYF. As DNA, the CDR3 is TGCGCCAGCAGCCTTCAGGGGACCTCCGAGACCCAGTACTTC.

The chain has TRBV6-5 and TRBJ2-3; D gene ambiguous. Germline CDR1 reads MNHEY; CDR2 reads SVGAGI. Trimming pared 7 bases from V and 2 bases from J, leaving 13 bases between. There are 14 residues in the CDR3. The chain's CDR3 is CASKFGPYTDTQYF. DNA of the CDR3: TGTGCCAGCAAGTTTGGGCCGTACACAGATACGCAGTATTTT.

This chain joins TRBV25-1 and TRBJ2-5, with unresolved D. V was shortened by 6 bases and J by 5 bases, with 7 bases between the two germline ends. This CDR3 spans 11 amino acids. Germline lookup yields CDR1 MGHDK and CDR2 SYGVNS. In nucleotides, the CDR3 is TGTGCCAGCAGCCCCCAGGAGACCCAGTACTTC. Translating gives CASSPQETQYF.

This clone has only a few counts. V is TRBV28 and J is TRBJ1-2, with 8 bases matching TRBD1. Losses at the gene ends were 1 base for V and 4 bases for J; bases not matched to a gene: 2. The germline V gene has CDR1 MDHEN and CDR2 SYDVKM. The CDR3 is made up of 14 amino acids. CDR3 sequence: CASSLSTGGYGYTF. Written as DNA, the CDR3 is TGTGCCAGCAGTTTATCTACAGGGGGCTATGGCTACACCTTC.

This clone was observed a handful of times. The chain combines TRBV5-6 with TRBJ2-1; 11 bases agree with TRBD2. The CDR3 is 13 residues long. The V gene's germline CDR1 is SGHDT and CDR2 YYEEEE. The ends lost 2 bases at V and 10 bases at J; junction bases unmatched: 2. CDR3 in amino acids: CASSFGLAGEQFF. CDR3 in DNA: TGTGCCAGCAGCTTTGGACTAGCGGGCGAGCAGTTCTTC.

The V gene is TRBV7-9, the J gene TRBJ2-7; 10 positions match TRBD2. Germline assignment: CDR1 SEHNR and CDR2 FQNEAQ (reference sequence). This CDR3 spans 14 amino acids. Germline trimming cut 5 bases from V and 3 bases from J; bases unmatched to any gene: 4. CDR3 loop: CASSPRLAGYEQYF. For the CDR3, the DNA is TGTGCCAGCAGCCCCCGACTAGCGGGCTACGAGCAGTACTTC.

This chain uses TRBV18 with TRBJ2-3; 10 bases line up with TRBD2. Germline V gene sequence: CDR1 KGHSH, CDR2 LQKENI. The V segment lost 6 bases and the J segment 6 bases; nucleotides outside the gene matches: 9. This CDR3 region has 15 residues. CDR3 coding DNA: TGTGCCAGCTCGTCCGTAGCGGGAGGTAGGGATACGCAGTATTTT. This sequence encodes CASSSVAGGRDTQYF.

The chain links TRBV5-8 to TRBJ1-5, with D uncertain. This CDR3 has 12 residues. Germline CDR1 SGHTS, CDR2 YDEGEE. V was trimmed by 4 bases and J by 6 bases, leaving 8 bases between them. The CDR3 here is CASSLRGQPQHF. CDR3 DNA sequence: TGTGCCAGCAGCCTGCGAGGTCAGCCCCAGCATTTT.

The V and J genes are TRBV4-1 and TRBJ2-1; no firm D call. Germline V CDR1 and CDR2: MGHRA, YSYEKL. The CDR3 sequence is 13 residues long. V lost 0 bases to trimming and J lost 9 bases, with 9 bases between them. CDR3 nucleotides: TGCGCCAGCAGCCAAGAGTCTTCTCTTGAGCAGTTCTTC. This gives the protein CASSQESSLEQFF.

The chain links TRBV28 to TRBJ2-2, with D possibly TRBD2 on 5 matching bases. The CDR3 has 14 residues. Trimming removed 5 bases from V and 4 bases from J, with 11 bases in between. Looked up from germline, CDR1 is MDHEN and CDR2 is SYDVKM. The CDR3, as DNA: TGTGCCAGCAGTCCACAGCGGTTCACCGGGGAGCTGTTTTTT. This sequence encodes CASSPQRFTGELFF.

This chain joins TRBV2 and TRBJ1-3; D is undetermined. V was shortened by 6 bases and J by 2 bases, with 11 bases between the two germline ends. Germline CDR1 is SNHLY and CDR2 is FYNNEI. This CDR3 has 14 amino acids. CDR3 DNA: TGTGCCAGCAGATTGGCAGTGGCTGGAAACACCATATATTTT. Protein: CASRLAVAGNTIYF.

This CDR3 reads CASSPSRGRFHEQYF. In DNA, the CDR3 is TGTGCCAGCAGTCCCTCCAGGGGGCGCTTCCACGAGCAGTACTTC. The J gene is TRBJ2-5, the V gene TRBV6-5; TRBD1 matches at 8 bases. The closer fit of TRBJ2-7 to the DNA end suggests the J call may be wrong. The germline CDR1 and CDR2 sequences are MNHEY and SVGAGI. This CDR3 has 15 residues.